This T cell receptor beta chain is from a study of CD8 T cells in Susac syndrome. TCR beta was sequenced from blood CD8+ and CD4+ T cells. TEMRA cells were enriched by FACS, and CD4+ and CD8+ T cells were negatively isolated. Findings and caveats of the study: The study conceded that its TCR sequencing and HLA analysis involved relatively few individuals.

A quantity of roughly 0.5 to 1 ug RNA underwent reverse transcription using random hexamers. A multiplex approach, immunoSEQ multiplex PCR, amplified TCR beta CDR3 across 54 Vbeta and 13 Jbeta. TCRdb analysed the immunoSEQ multiplex PCR reads with MiXCR anew, one entry per CDR3 protein. The data show hundreds of thousands of distinct CDR3 sequences, over 85% seen once. To note about this clonotype: Its antigen is not identified.

In germline, CDR1 is SGHRS, CDR2 YFSETQ. J gave up 1 base and V 1 base, and 20 bases lay outside the gene matches. This CDR3 is 22 amino acids long. The TCR was taken from a human donor with multiple sclerosis. The chain has TRBV5-1 and TRBJ2-1, with TRBD2 matching 10 bases. Material: CD4+ T cells from PBMCs. Here the CDR3 reads CASSLPSPRGAGGLGSYNEQFF. The DNA of the CDR3 is TGCGCCAGCAGCTTGCCCTCCCCGAGAGGAGCGGGGGGGCTCGGGTCCTACAATGAGCAGTTCTTC.